Listed here are 11 T cell receptor beta chains from one sample, sequenced in a study of blood T cell dynamics during melanoma immunotherapy. Profiled with immunoSEQ multiplex PCR; TCRdb holds only in-frame clones, not every one. The sample lists about 24,000 clones; around 88% were seen once. Indicated time point: pre-treatment baseline. Sequencing was performed on blood, taken from a patient treated with checkpoint blockade. These receptors all stem from a human donor with melanoma.

J is TRBJ2-6 and V is TRBV5-4, with a weak D call TRBD1 (6 bases). Trimming removed 4 bases at V and 4 bases at J, with 15 bases between. This CDR3 comprises 16 residues. Looked up from germline, CDR1 is SGHNT and CDR2 is YYREEE (reference sequence). The CDR3 sequence is CASSNDRSRGANVLTF. The CDR3, as DNA: TGTGCCAGCAGCAATGACAGGTCAAGGGGGGCCAACGTCCTGACTTTC.

This clone is a singleton in its sample. V and J are TRBV9 and TRBJ2-1; perhaps TRBD2 as D (6 bases). The CDR3 length is 14 residues. Trimming pared 0 bases from V and 4 bases from J, leaving 8 bases between. Germline CDR1 reads SGDLS; CDR2 reads YYNGEE. The CDR3 region has the DNA TGTGCCAGCAGCGTAGCGGGAGCTTACAATGAGCAGTTCTTC. Translation gives CASSVAGAYNEQFF.

The V gene is TRBV27, the J gene TRBJ2-7; D is unclear. Germline V gene lookup returns CDR1 MNHEY and CDR2 SMNVEV (reference sequence). Between the trimmed V and J ends, which lost 3 bases and 6 bases, there was a span of 6 bases. The CDR3 spans 11 residues. The CDR3 DNA follows: TGTGCCAGCAGTTTTATCCGCGAGCAGTACTTC. Translating gives CASSFIREQYF.

This clone was recorded once. This chain joins TRBV28 and TRBJ1-2; D is ambiguous. Germline lookup yields CDR1 MDHEN and CDR2 SYDVKM. V was cut by 7 bases and J by 4 bases, with 16 bases left in between. The CDR3 has 14 amino acids. DNA for the CDR3: TGTGCCAGCACCCCAAGGCCCAGAACCTATGGCTACACCTTC. Protein: CASTPRPRTYGYTF.

The rearrangement links TRBV7-8 to TRBJ1-5, with a possible D match to TRBD1 (6 bases). V was cut by 3 bases and J by 3 bases, with 12 bases left in between. The CDR3 runs 15 residues. CDR1 SGHVS and CDR2 FQNEAQ come from the germline V gene. DNA of the CDR3: TGTGCCAGCAGCTTTAAAAGGGGGGACAATCAGCCCCAGCATTTT. This sequence encodes CASSFKRGDNQPQHF.

The chain is built from TRBV18 and TRBJ2-1; TRBD2 aligns across 11 bases. V was clipped by 3 bases and J by 1 base; unmatched bases: 5. Per the germline V gene, CDR1 is KGHSH and CDR2 is LQKENI. CDR3 size: 17 residues. The CDR3 DNA reads TGTGCCAGCTCACCTTGGACTAGCGGGCCGTCCTACAATGAGCAGTTCTTC. The encoded protein is CASSPWTSGPSYNEQFF.

This clone is a singleton in its sample. V and J are TRBV28 and TRBJ2-7; TRBD2 agrees at 14 bases. CDR1 is MDHEN, CDR2 SYDVKM, per germline. With V trimmed by 7 bases and J by 6 bases, 5 bases remained unmatched. The CDR3 spans 14 residues. In DNA form, the CDR3 reads TGTGCCAGCACTAGAGGACTAGCGGGAGGCGAGCAGTACTTC. Protein: CASTRGLAGGEQYF.

This clone came up once. This chain uses TRBV6-4 with TRBJ2-1, with D possibly TRBD1 on 5 matching bases. V lost 0 bases and J 7 bases, leaving 10 bases between the germline ends. This CDR3 contains 14 residues. Germline V gene data show CDR1 as MRHNA and CDR2 as SNTAGT. CDR3 sequence: CASSDSFKGNEQFF. The CDR3 DNA follows: TGTGCCAGCAGTGACTCCTTTAAGGGGAATGAGCAGTTCTTC.

The chain is built from TRBV19 and TRBJ2-1, with 9 bases aligning to TRBD2. Germline V CDR1 and CDR2: LNHDA, SQIVND (reference sequence). The CDR3 is 12 amino acids. After removal of 6 bases from V and 10 bases from J, the junction contained 4 bases not matched to a gene. CDR3 residues: CASRFGTSEQFF. CDR3 nucleotides: TGTGCCAGTAGATTCGGGACTAGCGAGCAGTTCTTC.

The CDR3 region is CASSQTGRHNEQFF. In nucleotides, the CDR3 is TGTGCCAGCAGTCAAACGGGGCGCCACAATGAGCAGTTCTTC. The V gene is TRBV2, the J gene TRBJ2-1; TRBD1 or TRBD2 may be the D gene (5 bases each). The ends were cut back, 5 bases at V and 5 bases at J, with 13 bases in the middle. This CDR3 contains 14 residues. The V gene's germline CDR1 is SNHLY and CDR2 FYNNEI.

This chain connects TRBV5-1 to TRBJ2-1; 11 nucleotides match TRBD2. V was pared by 0 bases and J by 2 bases, with 10 bases of the junction left unmatched. The CDR3 runs 19 residues. The germline gives CDR1 SGHRS, CDR2 YFSETQ. The CDR3 nucleotides read TGCGCCAGCAGCTTGGCCGGGCTAGCGGGAGGAAGGGCCTACAATGAGCAGTTCTTC. Translating it yields CASSLAGLAGGRAYNEQFF.